This entry lists 32 T cell receptor beta chains sequenced from one sample in a study of blood T cell repertoires in COVID-19. Sequenced by immunoSEQ multiplex PCR; TCRdb stores in-frame clones only, minus some. The sample lists some 210,000 clones, roughly four fifths occurring once. The sample consisted of peripheral blood. Source of these receptors: a woman between 65 and 79 years old with active or convalescent COVID-19.

The V call is TRBV11-3, the J call TRBJ2-3, with 10 bases fitting TRBD2. CDR3 length: 18 residues. Germline CDR1 SGHNT, CDR2 YENEEA. After removal of 5 bases from V and 4 bases from J, the junction contained 15 bases not matched to a gene. CDR3 protein: CASSPHPLSGTSADTQYF. The CDR3, as DNA: TGTGCCAGCAGCCCCCACCCACTCTCCGGGACTAGCGCAGATACGCAGTATTTT.

The chain uses TRBV9 and TRBJ2-3, with 8 bases aligning to TRBD2. After removal of 3 bases from V and 7 bases from J, the junction contained 7 bases not matched to a gene. Germline V gene data show CDR1 as SGDLS and CDR2 as YYNGEE. The CDR3 is 14 amino acids. The CDR3 loop is CASSGSGRGNTQYF. CDR3 in DNA: TGTGCCAGCAGCGGAAGCGGGAGAGGCAATACGCAGTATTTT.

This clone was counted only a few times. The chain is built from TRBV10-1 and TRBJ1-3; D not certain. Deletions cut 4 bases from V and 0 bases from J, with 4 bases between. The germline gives CDR1 WNHNN, CDR2 SYGVQD (reference sequence). CDR3 size: 13 residues. The CDR3 nucleotides are TGCGCCAGCAGTGTTAGCTCTGGAAACACCATATATTTT. Its protein is CASSVSSGNTIYF.

Regarding this clone: The same CDR3 can be traced to other DNA sequences in this sample. This rearrangement joins TRBV5-1 to TRBJ1-1, with 10 bases fitting TRBD1. This CDR3 region has 14 residues. The V and J ends lost 0 bases and 6 bases, in that order; junction bases with no gene match: 2. Germline CDR1 reads SGHRS; CDR2 reads YFSETQ. DNA for the CDR3: TGCGCCAGCAGCTTGGGACAGGGGGCCGCTGAAGCTTTCTTT. Amino acids: CASSLGQGAAEAFF. The variable domain in full, with the rest retrieved from reference TRBV5-1 and TRBJ1-1, is KAGVTQTPRYLIKTRGQQVTLSCSPISGHRSVSWYQQTPGQGLQFLFEYFSETQRNKGNFPGRFSGRQFSNSRSEMNVSTLELGDSALYLCASSLGQGAAEAFFGQGTRLTVV.

The chain uses TRBV5-6 and TRBJ1-1; 9 bases are a match to TRBD1. Germline V lookup: CDR1 SGHDT, CDR2 YYEEEE. Losses at the gene ends were 2 bases for V and 1 base for J; bases not matched to a gene: 3. The CDR3 is 15 residues long. CDR3 sequence: CASSFNRGQNTEAFF. CDR3 DNA: TGTGCCAGCAGCTTTAACAGGGGGCAGAACACTGAAGCTTTCTTT.

The chain couples TRBV4-2 to TRBJ1-4; TRBD1 aligns across 7 bases. After removal of 2 bases from V and 3 bases from J, the junction contained 3 bases not matched to a gene. CDR3 length: 15 residues. CDR1 and CDR2 (germline): LGHNA, YNFKEQ. The CDR3 is CASSQLGQSNEKLFF. The CDR3 coding sequence is TGTGCCAGCAGCCAATTGGGACAGTCTAATGAAAAACTGTTTTTT.

This chain uses TRBV5-1 with TRBJ1-4; 9 nucleotides agree with TRBD1. CDR1 is SGHRS and CDR2 is YFSETQ in the germline V gene. J was trimmed by 4 bases and V by 4 bases; bases with no gene match: 2. This CDR3 comprises 14 residues. CDR3 loop: CASSGDRVNEKLFF. The CDR3 coding sequence is TGCGCCAGCAGCGGGGACAGGGTTAATGAAAAACTGTTTTTT.

A single count supports this clone. V usage is TRBV2 and J usage is TRBJ2-7; weak D call: TRBD2 (5 bases). Per the germline V gene, CDR1 is SNHLY and CDR2 is FYNNEI. CDR3 length: 14 amino acids. The ends were cut back, 3 bases at V and 4 bases at J, with 13 bases in the middle. CDR3 sequence reads: CASSESALGYEQYF. In DNA form, the CDR3 reads TGTGCCAGCAGTGAGTCAGCACTAGGATACGAGCAGTACTTC.

This clone has more than one count but fewer than ten. The rearrangement uses TRBV18 and TRBJ2-2; maybe TRBD2 (5 bases). CDR3 size: 12 residues. Trimming shortened V by 4 bases and J by 5 bases, and 5 bases separated the two germline ends. Germline values: CDR1 KGHSH, CDR2 LQKENI. As DNA, the CDR3 is TGTGCCAGCTCACAGCGGACCGGGGAGCTGTTTTTT. It codes for CASSQRTGELFF.

Here the CDR3 DNA reads TGTGCCAGCAGCTTAGGGCGGGGGTCCGGGGAGCTGTTTTTT. It is translated as CASSLGRGSGELFF. This rearrangement joins TRBV13 to TRBJ2-2; TRBD2 matches at 7 bases. Per the germline V gene, CDR1 is PRHDT and CDR2 is FYEKMQ (reference sequence). V was clipped by 0 bases and J by 6 bases; unmatched bases: 1. The CDR3 extends over 14 amino acids.

The chain is built from TRBV21-1 and TRBJ2-3; the table gives TRBD2 as D, unverified against the DNA. TRBV21-1 is a pseudogene. The CDR3 spans 17 residues. CDR3 nucleotides: TGTGCCAGCAGCGCCCCGGGGACTAGCGGATTCACAGATACGCAGTATTTT. It specifies CASSAPGTSGFTDTQYF.

The chain has TRBV11-2 and TRBJ2-7, with a weak D call TRBD2 (6 bases). The CDR3 runs 15 residues. Trimming left V 5 bases short and J 11 bases short, with 25 bases between. The germline gives CDR1 SGHAT, CDR2 FQNNGV. Here the CDR3 reads CASSHTLAERPTEYF. CDR3 sequence (DNA): TGTGCCAGCAGCCACACTTTAGCGGAGCGCCCGACGGAGTACTTC.

This chain joins TRBV2 and TRBJ1-6; D is perhaps TRBD1 (5 bases). The CDR3 is 13 residues long. The germline CDR1 and CDR2 sequences are SNHLY and FYNNEI. Trimming left V 8 bases short and J 9 bases short, with 14 bases between. The CDR3 DNA follows: TGTGCCAGCGCAGGGTCCCGTGGTTCACCCCTCCACTTT. Encoded protein: CASAGSRGSPLHF.

This clone was counted once. The CDR3 DNA sequence: TGTGCCAGCGCTAGGTCGGGGACAGGGAACACTGAAGCTTTCTTT. Translated: CASARSGTGNTEAFF. V gene TRBV5-4 combines with J gene TRBJ1-1, with 8 bases fitting TRBD1. Losses at the gene ends were 7 bases for V and 1 base for J; bases not matched to a gene: 9. CDR3 length equals 15 residues. Germline-derived CDR1 and CDR2 are SGHNT and YYREEE (reference sequence).

The chain couples TRBV6-6 to TRBJ2-3; weak D call: TRBD2 (5 bases). Trimming cost V 5 bases and J 1 base, with 16 bases left between them. From germline, CDR1 is MNHNY and CDR2 SVGAGI (reference sequence). The length of the CDR3 is 16 residues. The CDR3 reads CASSPHRGRGTDTQYF. CDR3 in DNA: TGTGCCAGCAGTCCCCACCGGGGTCGGGGCACAGATACGCAGTATTTT.

The chain links TRBV29-1 to TRBJ1-2; 10 nucleotides match TRBD1. The germline gives CDR1 SQVTM, CDR2 ANQGSEA. J gave up 8 bases and V 5 bases, and 14 bases lay outside the gene matches. CDR3 length: 15 residues. The CDR3 loop reads CSVQMGTGAFTGYTF. The CDR3 nucleotides read TGCAGCGTTCAAATGGGGACAGGGGCTTTCACGGGCTACACCTTC.

CDR3 sequence: CASSLGRQGAVYYNEQFF. In DNA, the CDR3 is TGTGCCAGCAGCTTAGGACGACAGGGGGCGGTCTACTACAATGAGCAGTTCTTC. The genes are TRBV13 and TRBJ2-1, with 10 bases fitting TRBD1. Germline loops: CDR1 PRHDT, CDR2 FYEKMQ (reference sequence). The V and J ends lost 0 bases and 3 bases, in that order; junction bases with no gene match: 8. The CDR3 is 18 residues long.

V gene TRBV9 combines with J gene TRBJ2-2; 9 bases are a match to TRBD2. V shed 3 bases and J 6 bases; nucleotides not matched to a gene: 6. The germline gives CDR1 SGDLS, CDR2 YYNGEE. CDR3 length: 15 amino acids. This CDR3 reads CASSANSGRPGELFF. As DNA, the CDR3 is TGTGCCAGCAGCGCGAATAGCGGGAGACCCGGGGAGCTGTTTTTT.

This clone was recorded at least ten times. The chain is built from TRBV6-6 and TRBJ2-3, with D possibly TRBD2 on 5 matching bases. Trimming cost V 8 bases and J 1 base, with 13 bases left between them. This CDR3 is built from 14 residues. Germline V gives CDR1 MNHNY, CDR2 SVGAGI (reference sequence). CDR3 protein: CASEPSRGTDTQYF. CDR3 coding DNA: TGTGCCAGCGAGCCTAGCCGGGGCACAGATACGCAGTATTTT.

The gene calls are TRBV9 and TRBJ2-5; 9 bases map to TRBD2. The ends lost 0 bases at V and 5 bases at J; junction bases unmatched: 11. In germline, CDR1 is SGDLS, CDR2 YYNGEE. This CDR3 is built from 17 residues. Here the CDR3 reads CASSVVGTSLELETQYF. In DNA, the CDR3 is TGTGCCAGCAGCGTAGTGGGGACTAGCTTAGAGTTGGAGACCCAGTACTTC. Looking up the rest from reference TRBV9 and TRBJ2-5 gives the full variable domain: DSGVTQTPKHLITATGQRVTLRCSPRSGDLSVYWYQQSLDQGLQFLIQYYNGEERAKGNILERFSAQQFPDLHSELNLSSLELGDSALYFCASSVVGTSLELETQYFGPGTRLLVL.

The chain combines TRBV3-1 (or the pseudogene TRBV3-2) with TRBJ2-1; tentative D call: TRBD2 (6 bases). V was pared by 4 bases and J by 10 bases, with 29 bases between. Germline V lookup: CDR1 LGHDT, CDR2 YNNKEL (reference sequence). CDR3 length: 18 amino acids. CDR3 loop: CASSPRGSVLPLTREQFF. The CDR3 region has the DNA TGTGCCAGCAGCCCCCGGGGGTCCGTACTCCCTCTCACGCGAGAGCAGTTCTTC.

The chain combines TRBV15 with TRBJ1-1; no clear D gene. V lost 0 bases, J lost 10 bases, and 15 bases lay in between. This CDR3 is built from 14 residues. Germline V gives CDR1 LNHNV, CDR2 YYDKDF (reference sequence). The CDR3 reads CATSRDRPGSGAFF. The CDR3 region has the DNA TGTGCCACCAGCAGAGATCGACCCGGGTCGGGAGCTTTCTTT. Combining the CDR3 with reference TRBV15 and TRBJ1-1 gives the whole variable domain DAMVIQNPRYQVTQFGKPVTLSCSQTLNHNVMYWYQQKSSQAPKLLFHYYDKDFNNEADTPDNFQSRRPNTSFCFLDIRSPGLGDTAMYLCATSRDRPGSGAFFGQGTRLTVV.

The rearrangement uses TRBV24-1 and TRBJ2-1; D remains ambiguous. Germline CDR1 and CDR2: KGHDR and SFDVKD. This CDR3 is 13 amino acids long. V was cut by 1 base and J by 10 bases, with 10 bases left in between. The CDR3: CATSDFRRPEQFF. CDR3 DNA: TGTGCCACCAGTGATTTCCGCAGGCCAGAGCAGTTCTTC.

The rearrangement uses TRBV6-5 and TRBJ2-2; D is possibly TRBD1 (6 bases). The CDR3 spans 15 residues. Trimming removed 6 bases from V and 6 bases from J, with 17 bases in between. CDR1 and CDR2 (germline): MNHEY, SVGAGI. CDR3 DNA sequence: TGTGCCAGCAGGCAAACAGGGAAGAAGGCCGGGGAGCTGTTTTTT. It translates to CASRQTGKKAGELFF.

Only one count was recorded for this clone. This rearrangement joins TRBV19 to TRBJ1-2; 8 bases map to TRBD1. The V gene's germline CDR1 is LNHDA and CDR2 SQIVND (reference sequence). The CDR3 is 15 amino acids. The V gene end was trimmed by 6 bases and the J gene end by 4 bases; junction bases not matched to a gene: 10. DNA for the CDR3: TGTGCCAGTAGCTACCCCGGACAGGGCGGCTATGGCTACACCTTC. It codes for CASSYPGQGGYGYTF. The full variable domain, completed using reference TRBV19 and TRBJ1-2, is DGGITQSPKYLFRKEGQNVTLSCEQNLNHDAMYWYRQDPGQGLRLIYYSQIVNDFQKGDIAEGYSVSREKKESFPLTVTSAQKNPTAFYLCASSYPGQGGYGYTFGSGTRLTVV.

The V gene is TRBV4-1, the J gene TRBJ2-1; the match to TRBD2 covers 15 bases. Germline values: CDR1 MGHRA, CDR2 YSYEKL. J gave up 10 bases and V 6 bases, and 7 bases lay outside the gene matches. CDR3 length: 15 residues. CDR3 region: CASSLGTSGRREQFF. The CDR3 DNA is TGCGCCAGCAGTCTTGGGACTAGCGGGAGGCGGGAGCAGTTCTTC.

The chain employs TRBV27 and TRBJ2-1; 10 bases match TRBD2. V trimming: 3 bases; J trimming: 10 bases; junction bases outside the gene matches: 15. CDR3 length: 17 amino acids. In germline, CDR1 is MNHEY, CDR2 SMNVEV (reference sequence). CDR3 region: CASSFLRLAGSPREQFF. In nucleotides, the CDR3 is TGTGCCAGCAGTTTCCTTAGACTAGCGGGCTCCCCGAGGGAGCAGTTCTTC.

This chain links TRBV5-1 with TRBJ2-7, with 7 positions matching TRBD2. Trimming cost V 6 bases and J 2 bases; bases outside gene matches: 11. Germline V gives CDR1 SGHRS, CDR2 YFSETQ. This CDR3 is built from 15 residues. DNA for the CDR3: TGCGCCAGCAACTCTCAGGGAGGGGTGACCTACGAGCAGTACTTC. It codes for CASNSQGGVTYEQYF.

This clone came up many times. The CDR3 DNA is TGCGCCAGCAGCCTAATTCCGGGACTACTGTCCTACAATGAGCAGTTCTTC. It translates to CASSLIPGLLSYNEQFF. The rearrangement uses TRBV5-1 and TRBJ2-1, with 7 bases aligning to TRBD2. The CDR3 runs 17 residues. Germline V lookup: CDR1 SGHRS, CDR2 YFSETQ. Losses at the gene ends were 4 bases for V and 1 base for J; bases not matched to a gene: 11. Using reference TRBV5-1 and TRBJ2-1 for the parts outside the CDR3, the full variable domain is KAGVTQTPRYLIKTRGQQVTLSCSPISGHRSVSWYQQTPGQGLQFLFEYFSETQRNKGNFPGRFSGRQFSNSRSEMNVSTLELGDSALYLCASSLIPGLLSYNEQFFGPGTRLTVL.

This clone was observed once. The chain links TRBV19 to TRBJ1-4; TRBD1 is a possible D gene (5 bases). Trimming stripped 11 bases from V and 0 bases from J, with 16 bases between. The germline gives CDR1 LNHDA, CDR2 SQIVND (reference sequence). This CDR3 comprises 15 residues. This chain's CDR3 is CAGGGRMATNEKLFF. In nucleotides, the CDR3 is TGTGCCGGTGGGGGGAGAATGGCAACTAATGAAAAACTGTTTTTT.

J is TRBJ2-1 and V is TRBV10-3; 7 bases map to TRBD2. Germline CDR1 reads ENHRY; CDR2 reads SYGVKD. J gave up 5 bases and V 2 bases, and 6 bases lay outside the gene matches. The CDR3 extends over 15 amino acids. The CDR3 is CAISEVGGPNNEQFF. The CDR3 DNA is TGTGCCATCAGTGAGGTGGGAGGGCCCAACAATGAGCAGTTCTTC.

The chain couples TRBV27 to TRBJ1-5, with a tentative D call TRBD1 (6 bases). Per the germline V gene, CDR1 is MNHEY and CDR2 is SMNVEV (reference sequence). V lost 6 bases and J lost 5, with 14 bases in between. The CDR3 runs to 14 residues. CDR3 loop: CASSPAGVDQPQHF. DNA of the CDR3: TGTGCCAGCAGCCCTGCAGGGGTCGATCAGCCCCAGCATTTT.